This T cell receptor (beta chain) is from a study of blood T cell repertoires in COVID-19. At the level of the study: Material from acute and convalescent COVID-19 was sourced from the United States, Italy and Spain. PBMCs, B-cell-depleted T cells, or T cells provided the cDNA or gDNA that made up the material.

Assay: immunoSEQ multiplex PCR; the TCRdb copy retains only in-frame clones and omits some. The data hold fewer than 120,000 clones, with 85% to 90% observed a single time. This TCR was sampled from a woman between 45 and 65 years old with acute or convalescent COVID-19. Sequencing was performed on peripheral blood.

The CDR3 sequence is CASSISGRPYNEQFF. The CDR3 bases are TGTGCCAGTAGTATTAGCGGGAGGCCCTACAATGAGCAGTTCTTC. The rearrangement joins TRBV19 to TRBJ2-1, with TRBD2 matching over 10 bases. The V segment lost 3 bases and the J segment 2 bases; nucleotides outside the gene matches: 1. The CDR3 totals 15 residues. The germline gives CDR1 LNHDA, CDR2 SQIVND (reference sequence). Combining the CDR3 with reference TRBV19 and TRBJ2-1 gives the whole variable domain DGGITQSPKYLFRKEGQNVTLSCEQNLNHDAMYWYRQDPGQGLRLIYYSQIVNDFQKGDIAEGYSVSREKKESFPLTVTSAQKNPTAFYLCASSISGRPYNEQFFGPGTRLTVL.